Presented here are 3 T cell receptor beta chains from one specimen sequenced in a study of CD8 T cells in ankylosing spondylitis. Study conclusions and caveats: Roughly eight highly homologous variants made up a TCR beta motif, and this motif appeared characteristic of ankylosing spondylitis blood.

These receptors have no identified antigens. A single record per CDR3 protein comes from TCRdb applying MiXCR to the 5' RACE reads. The table shows hundreds of thousands of distinct CDR3 sequences, with around 11% occurring only once. Sequencing input: blood, either unsorted or a sorted T cell fraction (not recorded which). Receptor source: a male donor with ankylosing spondylitis.

This sequence joins TRBV4-1 and TRBJ1-5; 7 nucleotides align to TRBD1. The J segment lost 4 bases and the V segment lost 4 bases, leaving 7 bases of the junction unmatched. Germline CDR1 is MGHRA and CDR2 is YSYEKL. The CDR3 runs to 15 residues. The CDR3 protein is CASSPGDRVNQPQHF. CDR3 in DNA: TGCGCCAGCAGCCCCGGTGACAGGGTGAATCAGCCCCAGCATTTT.

This clonotype showed up just a few times. The rearrangement joins TRBV12-3 or TRBV12-4 to TRBJ2-7; 8 nucleotides agree with TRBD1. The CDR3 runs to 14 residues. J was trimmed by 2 bases and V by 7 bases; bases with no gene match: 7. The CDR3 spells CASTQGGRAYEQYF. The CDR3 DNA is TGTGCCAGCACACAGGGGGGCAGAGCCTACGAGCAGTACTTC.

This clonotype has only a few counts. The chain carries TRBV7-2 and TRBJ2-5, with D possibly being TRBD1 (6 bases). Looked up from germline, CDR1 is SGHTA and CDR2 is FQGNSA. The CDR3 contains 15 residues. V was shortened by 5 bases and J by 1 base, with 14 bases between the two germline ends. The CDR3 loop reads CASSRSVGAQETQYF. CDR3 nucleotides: TGTGCCAGCAGCCGTAGTGTGGGGGCCCAAGAGACCCAGTACTTC.